Sequencing of this T cell receptor (beta chain) was carried out in a study of T-cell reconstitution after alpha-beta-depleted transplantation in children. Germline lookup yields CDR1 MNHEY and CDR2 SVGAGI. V lost 5 bases to trimming and J lost 8 bases, with 8 bases between them. This CDR3 has 11 residues. Researchers prepared the TCRbeta library using unique molecular identifiers, the study reports. TCRdb ran MiXCR on the PCR reads and lists one entry per CDR3 protein. The sample has some 390,000 distinct CDR3 sequences, 20% seen once. This clonotype came up many times. Sequenced here: PBMCs from the stem cell graft donor, sampled from the stem cell graft. This TCR came from a human donor who donated a stem cell graft to a child with acute myeloid leukemia. The chain combines TRBV6-5 with TRBJ2-3, with D hard to call. CDR3: CASSRFGTQYF. The CDR3 coding sequence is TGTGCCAGCAGTAGGTTCGGTACGCAGTATTTT.